The 26 T cell receptor beta chains listed next were all sequenced from one sample in a study of cytomegalovirus exposure and HLA in healthy donors. Primers included in the PCR were 60 Vbeta and 13 Jbeta primers. Assay: immunoSEQ multiplex PCR; the TCRdb copy retains only in-frame clones and omits some. The sample consists of about 140,000 clones, approximately 8.9% of them appearing once. Sample: PBMCs. The origin of the receptors is a woman in her thirties or forties in good health and CMV-seropositive.

This clone came up a few times. J is TRBJ1-2 and V is TRBV21-1; TRBD1 reflects the table's D call only, with no check against the DNA. TRBV21-1 is a recognized pseudogene. The CDR3 is 15 residues long. The chain's CDR3 is CASSKAGRPLYGYTF. The CDR3 DNA reads as TGTGCCAGCAGCAAAGCGGGCAGGCCACTCTATGGCTACACCTTC.

The V call is TRBV7-9, the J call TRBJ1-3, with D unclear. Per germline, CDR1 SEHNR and CDR2 FQNEAQ (reference sequence). CDR3 length equals 15 residues. V lost 5 bases and J 3 bases, leaving 14 bases between the germline ends. The CDR3 sequence: CASSATSGGGNTIYF. The CDR3 region has the DNA TGTGCCAGCAGCGCTACTAGCGGCGGTGGAAACACCATATATTTT.

The CDR3 is CASSPTGGGTEQFF. The CDR3 DNA is TGTGCCAGCTCACCTACCGGGGGGGGCACTGAGCAGTTCTTC. V gene TRBV18 combines with J gene TRBJ2-1, with 8 bases that match TRBD2. The CDR3 totals 14 residues. Trimming removed 3 bases from V and 9 bases from J; junction bases left unmatched: 7. Germline CDR1 reads KGHSH; CDR2 reads LQKENI.

This clone was counted between two and nine times. The gene calls are TRBV7-9 and TRBJ1-2, with 8 bases lining up with TRBD1. Trimming cost V 5 bases and J 4 bases; bases outside gene matches: 9. The CDR3 contains 15 residues. CDR1 is SEHNR and CDR2 is FQNEAQ in the germline V gene (reference sequence). The CDR3 spells CASSAKTGEGYGYTF. The DNA for the CDR3 is TGTGCCAGCAGCGCGAAGACAGGGGAGGGCTATGGCTACACCTTC. Full variable domain (remainder filled in from reference TRBV7-9 and TRBJ1-2): DTGVSQNPRHKITKRGQNVTFRCDPISEHNRLYWYRQTLGQGPEFLTYFQNEAQLEKSRLLSDRFSAERPKGSFSTLEIQRTEQGDSAMYLCASSAKTGEGYGYTFGSGTRLTVV.

The V and J genes are TRBV6-1 and TRBJ1-4, with D tentatively TRBD1 (5 bases). The CDR3 extends over 14 amino acids. Germline assignment: CDR1 MNHNS and CDR2 SASEGT. Trimming removed 7 bases from V and 1 base from J, with 10 bases in between. The CDR3 DNA reads as TGTGCCAGCAACTTTCAGGGAACTAATGAAAAACTGTTTTTT. Its translation is CASNFQGTNEKLFF.

On this clone: In the same sample, other DNA sequences code for this CDR3. CDR3 DNA: TGTGCCAGCAGTTACGGGCAATCCTACGAGCAGTACTTC. Translation gives CASSYGQSYEQYF. V gene TRBV6-5 combines with J gene TRBJ2-7, with D unresolved. The CDR3 has 13 residues. In germline, CDR1 is MNHEY, CDR2 SVGAGI. The ends were cut back, 2 bases at V and 1 base at J, with 6 bases in the middle.

In its sample, this clone was seen a few times. For the CDR3, the DNA is TGCGCCAGCAGCTTGGCTACAGGGGGCGCGGGTTCACCCCTCCACTTT. It is translated as CASSLATGGAGSPLHF. V is TRBV5-1 and J is TRBJ1-6; 9 bases are shared with TRBD1. V shed 0 bases and J 9 bases; nucleotides not matched to a gene: 7. The CDR3 is 16 amino acids. Per the germline V gene, CDR1 is SGHRS and CDR2 is YFSETQ.

The table lists this clone with a few counts. The gene calls are TRBV25-1 and TRBJ1-4, with 9 bases lining up with TRBD1. The length of the CDR3 is 15 residues. With V trimmed by 4 bases and J by 7 bases, 7 bases remained unmatched. Germline V lookup: CDR1 MGHDK, CDR2 SYGVNS. The CDR3 protein is CASSAPGTGSEKLFF. The DNA for the CDR3 is TGTGCCAGCAGTGCTCCCGGGACAGGGAGTGAAAAACTGTTTTTT.

This clone has more than one count but fewer than ten. The chain employs TRBV7-9 and TRBJ2-3; the D gene is possibly TRBD2 (6 bases). The CDR3 has 15 amino acids. CDR1 and CDR2 (germline): SEHNR, FQNEAQ (reference sequence). V lost 3 bases and J 4 bases, leaving 14 bases between the germline ends. Written as DNA, the CDR3 is TGTGCCAGCAGCTTCTCCGGGGGAAGGGCAGATACGCAGTATTTT. Translation gives CASSFSGGRADTQYF.

The rearrangement joins TRBV5-1 to TRBJ1-4, with a tentative D call TRBD1 (5 bases). Germline CDR1 SGHRS, CDR2 YFSETQ. The CDR3 is 13 amino acids. V shed 5 bases and J shed 4 bases, with 9 bases lying between them. The CDR3 region has the DNA TGCGCCAGCAGGGGGCCTGATAATGAAAAACTGTTTTTT. Encoded protein: CASRGPDNEKLFF.

This chain connects TRBV9 to TRBJ1-1; 9 bases map to TRBD1. The junction had 4 bases not matched to a gene; V was cut back by 0 bases and J by 4 bases. The CDR3 extends over 15 amino acids. CDR1 is SGDLS and CDR2 is YYNGEE in the germline V gene. The CDR3 bases are TGTGCCAGCAGCGTAGCAACAGGGGGCGTCACTGAAGCTTTCTTT. Translated, it gives CASSVATGGVTEAFF.

This rearrangement joins TRBV19 to TRBJ2-7; D might be TRBD2 (6 bases). The CDR3 sequence is 15 residues long. Per germline, CDR1 LNHDA and CDR2 SQIVND (reference sequence). Trimming pared 6 bases from V and 4 bases from J, leaving 19 bases between. CDR3 residues: CASSARAGFGYEQYF. CDR3 in DNA: TGTGCCAGTAGCGCCCGCGCGGGGTTTGGGTACGAGCAGTACTTC.

This clone appeared a few times. CDR3 bases: TGTGCCAGCAGCTTATCAGGGATTAGCAATCAGCCCCAGCATTTT. Encoded protein: CASSLSGISNQPQHF. The chain links TRBV7-8 to TRBJ1-5, with D possibly being TRBD1 (5 bases). The V and J ends lost 2 bases and 0 bases respectively, with 8 bases between them. Looked up from germline, CDR1 is SGHVS and CDR2 is FQNEAQ. CDR3 size: 15 residues.

This clone was seen a handful of times. The V gene is TRBV11-2, the J gene TRBJ1-1; 10 positions agree with TRBD1. CDR1 and CDR2 from the germline V gene are SGHAT and FQNNGV. This CDR3 contains 14 residues. V was clipped by 3 bases and J by 6 bases; unmatched bases: 4. The DNA of the CDR3 is TGTGCCAGCAGCTTGCGGGACAGGGGACCTGAAGCTTTCTTT. Its translation: CASSLRDRGPEAFF.

This clone was observed a handful of times. V is TRBV5-1 and J is TRBJ2-3; D is perhaps TRBD1 (5 bases). The CDR3 loop spans 16 amino acids. In germline, CDR1 is SGHRS, CDR2 YFSETQ. Deletions cut 1 base from V and 0 bases from J, with 12 bases between. The CDR3 protein is CASSLISGASTDTQYF. CDR3 DNA sequence: TGCGCCAGCAGCTTGATAAGTGGGGCTAGCACAGATACGCAGTATTTT.

In this sample, this clone turned up a few times. The chain links TRBV6-6 to TRBJ2-1, with TRBD2 matching over 8 bases. This CDR3 is built from 14 residues. CDR1 is MNHNY and CDR2 is SVGAGI in the germline V gene (reference sequence). The V segment lost 4 bases and the J segment 7 bases; nucleotides outside the gene matches: 6. The CDR3 is CASSLAGLHNEQFF. CDR3 bases: TGTGCCAGCAGTTTAGCGGGACTCCATAATGAGCAGTTCTTC.

The V gene is TRBV2, the J gene TRBJ1-1; no clear D gene. Trimming removed 4 bases at V and 2 bases at J, with 11 bases between. The CDR3 length is 14 residues. Germline assignment: CDR1 SNHLY and CDR2 FYNNEI. This CDR3 reads CASSAQALNTEAFF. The CDR3 DNA is TGTGCCAGCAGTGCTCAGGCACTTAACACTGAAGCTTTCTTT.

The table lists this clone with a few counts. V is TRBV2 and J is TRBJ2-5; D not certain. The CDR3 extends over 12 amino acids. The ends were cut back, 5 bases at V and 4 bases at J, with 8 bases in the middle. Germline CDR1 reads SNHLY; CDR2 reads FYNNEI. The chain's CDR3 is CASSISGETQYF. The CDR3, as DNA: TGTGCCAGCAGTATATCGGGAGAGACCCAGTACTTC.

About this clone itself: The same CDR3 also results from other DNA sequences found in this sample. The chain uses TRBV7-9 and TRBJ1-1; D perhaps matches TRBD1 (6 bases). The ends were cut back, 4 bases at V and 10 bases at J, with 10 bases in the middle. The germline CDR1 and CDR2 sequences are SEHNR and FQNEAQ (reference sequence). CDR3 length: 11 residues. The CDR3 coding sequence is TGTGCCAGCAGCTATACAGGGCTAGCTTTCTTT. Protein sequence: CASSYTGLAFF.

V usage is TRBV19 and J usage is TRBJ1-4; perhaps TRBD1 as D (6 bases). The CDR3 consists of 15 residues. Germline V CDR1 and CDR2: LNHDA, SQIVND (reference sequence). The V end was cut by 9 bases, the J end by 4 bases, with 18 bases between. The CDR3 DNA follows: TGTGCCAGCTCGCGTCGACAGGCCTATAATGAAAAACTGTTTTTT. The encoded protein is CASSRRQAYNEKLFF.

The V gene is TRBV5-1, the J gene TRBJ1-1; TRBD1 matches at 8 bases. With 3 bases clipped from V and 2 bases from J, the junction kept 6 bases outside the gene matches. CDR1 SGHRS and CDR2 YFSETQ come from the germline V gene. The CDR3 extends over 15 amino acids. CDR3 bases: TGCGCCAGCAGCTGGGGGGACAGGACCAACACTGAAGCTTTCTTT. Its protein is CASSWGDRTNTEAFF.

This clone has only a few counts. The V call is TRBV7-8, the J call TRBJ1-2; tentative D call: TRBD1 (5 bases). Per the germline V gene, CDR1 is SGHVS and CDR2 is FQNEAQ. The CDR3 runs 14 residues. V lost 0 bases, J lost 2 bases, and 7 bases lay in between. This CDR3 is CASSLARTNYGYTF. DNA for the CDR3: TGTGCCAGCAGCTTAGCGAGGACAAACTATGGCTACACCTTC.

The chain carries TRBV7-9 and TRBJ2-2; the match to TRBD1 covers 7 bases. This CDR3 region has 16 residues. Trimming removed 5 bases from V and 5 bases from J; junction bases left unmatched: 11. The V gene's germline CDR1 is SEHNR and CDR2 FQNEAQ (reference sequence). The CDR3 region has the DNA TGTGCCAGCAGCGGCTCGAATCCGGACAGGACCGGGGAGCTGTTTTTT. The encoded protein is CASSGSNPDRTGELFF. Filled out from reference TRBV7-9 and TRBJ2-2, the complete variable domain reads DTGVSQNPRHKITKRGQNVTFRCDPISEHNRLYWYRQTLGQGPEFLTYFQNEAQLEKSRLLSDRFSAERPKGSFSTLEIQRTEQGDSAMYLCASSGSNPDRTGELFFGEGSRLTVL.

In its sample, this clone was seen a few times. The chain combines TRBV6-1 with TRBJ2-2; 10 positions agree with TRBD2. With 4 bases clipped from V and 2 bases from J, the junction kept 1 base outside the gene matches. This CDR3 is 15 amino acids long. Per germline, CDR1 MNHNS and CDR2 SASEGT. The CDR3 is CASSGTSGNTGELFF. In nucleotides, the CDR3 is TGTGCCAGCAGTGGGACTAGCGGAAACACCGGGGAGCTGTTTTTT.

This clone was found a few times. V usage is TRBV2 and J usage is TRBJ2-7; possibly TRBD2 for D (7 bases). With 4 bases removed from V and 4 bases from J, the gap between germline ends came to 17 bases. CDR3 length: 15 residues. Germline assignment: CDR1 SNHLY and CDR2 FYNNEI. The CDR3 protein is CASSVTGGGDYEQYF. The CDR3 region has the DNA TGTGCCAGCAGTGTTACAGGAGGGGGGGATTACGAGCAGTACTTC. The full variable domain, in which reference TRBV2 and TRBJ2-7 provide the parts outside the CDR3, is EPEVTQTPSHQVTQMGQEVILRCVPISNHLYFYWYRQILGQKVEFLVSFYNNEISEKSEIFDDQFSVERPDGSNFTLKIRSTKLEDSAMYFCASSVTGGGDYEQYFGPGTRLTVT.

The rearrangement joins TRBV11-3 to TRBJ1-2; unclear D gene. The CDR3 is 13 amino acids. Germline V lookup: CDR1 SGHNT, CDR2 YENEEA. The V end lost 2 bases, the J end lost 7 bases, and 11 bases lay between the germline ends. The CDR3 DNA reads TGTGCCAGCAGCTTACAGGAATGGGTTGGCTACACCTTC. Amino acids: CASSLQEWVGYTF.